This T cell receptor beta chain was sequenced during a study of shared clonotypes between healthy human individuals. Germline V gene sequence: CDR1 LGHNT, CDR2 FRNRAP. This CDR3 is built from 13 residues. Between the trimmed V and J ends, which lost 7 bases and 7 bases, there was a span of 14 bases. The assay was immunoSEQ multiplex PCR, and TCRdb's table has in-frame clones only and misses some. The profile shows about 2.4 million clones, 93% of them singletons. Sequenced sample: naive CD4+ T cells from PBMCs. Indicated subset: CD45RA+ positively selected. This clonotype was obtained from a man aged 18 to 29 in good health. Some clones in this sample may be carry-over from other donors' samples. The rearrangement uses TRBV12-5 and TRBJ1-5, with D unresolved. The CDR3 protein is CASASDPGQPQHF. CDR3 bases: TGTGCTAGTGCCAGTGATCCCGGACAGCCCCAGCATTTT. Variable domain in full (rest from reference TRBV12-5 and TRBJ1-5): DARVTQTPRHKVTEMGQEVTMRCQPILGHNTVFWYRQTMMQGLELLAYFRNRAPLDDSGMPKDRFSAEMPDATLATLKIQPSEPRDSAVYFCASASDPGQPQHFGDGTRLSIL.